One sample yielded the 10 T cell receptor beta chains listed below, sequenced in a study of blood T cell repertoires in COVID-19. The repertoire was sequenced with immunoSEQ multiplex PCR; TCRdb's copy has only in-frame clones and lacks some. This sample yields over 200,000 clones, of which about 83% are seen a single time; 5.5% to 7.5% belongs to the top ten. Sequencing was done on a sample of PBMCs or T cells enriched from blood (not recorded which). The receptors originated from a woman between 40 and 55 years old who had recovered from COVID-19.

This chain connects TRBV5-4 to TRBJ1-1, with D maybe TRBD1 (5 bases). V gave up 0 bases and J gave up 2 bases, with 11 bases separating them. Germline V gene lookup returns CDR1 SGHNT and CDR2 YYREEE (reference sequence). The length of the CDR3 is 15 residues. The CDR3 here is CASSLAGRGNTEAFF. The CDR3 nucleotides read TGTGCCAGCAGCTTGGCGGGGAGGGGTAACACTGAAGCTTTCTTT.

V is TRBV6-5 and J is TRBJ1-1; a weak D match, TRBD1 (5 bases). The CDR3 runs to 14 residues. The V gene lost 0 bases and the J gene lost 0 bases, with 5 bases spanning the gap. CDR1 and CDR2 (germline): MNHEY, SVGAGI. Written as DNA, the CDR3 is TGTGCCAGCAGTTACTCACAGGTGAACACTGAAGCTTTCTTT. This translates into CASSYSQVNTEAFF.

J is TRBJ1-1 and V is TRBV27; D may be TRBD1 (5 bases). The germline gives CDR1 MNHEY, CDR2 SMNVEV (reference sequence). The CDR3 totals 15 residues. V was cut by 1 base and J by 0 bases, with 9 bases left in between. The CDR3 DNA reads TGTGCCAGCAGTTTATTCCCAGGGATGAACACTGAAGCTTTCTTT. This gives the protein CASSLFPGMNTEAFF.

This chain uses TRBV6-5 with TRBJ1-2; 7 positions agree with TRBD1. Trimming cost V 7 bases and J 2 bases; bases outside gene matches: 4. The CDR3 totals 13 residues. Germline V lookup: CDR1 MNHEY, CDR2 SVGAGI. The CDR3 here is CASNDRANYGYTF. The CDR3 bases are TGTGCCAGCAACGACAGGGCAAACTATGGCTACACCTTC.

The chain employs TRBV28 and TRBJ2-6, with D possibly being TRBD2 (6 bases). The CDR3 totals 18 residues. V was pared by 3 bases and J by 0 bases, with 15 bases between. Looked up from germline, CDR1 is MDHEN and CDR2 is SYDVKM. CDR3: CASSFPLGGNSGANVLTF. The CDR3 DNA sequence: TGTGCCAGCAGTTTTCCCCTGGGAGGAAACTCTGGGGCCAACGTCCTGACTTTC.

The chain uses TRBV28 and TRBJ1-6; D remains ambiguous. Germline V gene lookup returns CDR1 MDHEN and CDR2 SYDVKM. V lost 2 bases and J 3 bases, leaving 11 bases between the germline ends. This CDR3 contains 16 residues. The CDR3 sequence: CASSLPLFGYNSPLHF. The CDR3 bases are TGTGCCAGCAGTTTACCCCTCTTCGGCTATAATTCACCCCTCCACTTT.

The J gene is TRBJ2-1, the V gene TRBV19, with TRBD2 matching over 16 bases. Germline trimming cut 5 bases from V and 9 bases from J; bases unmatched to any gene: 10. There are 17 residues in the CDR3. CDR1 LNHDA and CDR2 SQIVND come from the germline V gene (reference sequence). The CDR3 DNA is TGTGCCAGTAGTCCGGGACTAGCGGGAGGGCCTCTGGGTGAGCAGTTCTTC. Translation gives CASSPGLAGGPLGEQFF.

To note about this clone: It may be a read error: a sequence one base away is much more abundant. V and J are TRBV28 and TRBJ2-5; TRBD1 agrees at 7 bases. From germline, CDR1 is MDHEN and CDR2 SYDVKM. V lost 7 bases and J lost 1; bases outside the gene matches: 3. The CDR3 loop spans 13 amino acids. CDR3 protein: CASTRDSQETQYF. The DNA for the CDR3 is TGTGCCAGCACCCGGGACAGCCAAGAGACCCAGTACTTC.

The V gene is TRBV3-1 (or the pseudogene TRBV3-2), the J gene TRBJ2-7; 8 bases are a match to TRBD1. Germline V gene sequence: CDR1 LGHDT, CDR2 YNNKEL (reference sequence). The CDR3 is 14 amino acids. With V trimmed by 1 base and J by 6 bases, 5 bases remained unmatched. For the CDR3, the DNA is TGTGCCAGCAGCCAAGTGGCAGGGGGCGGCGAGCAGTACTTC. It codes for CASSQVAGGGEQYF.

The rearrangement uses TRBV7-8 and TRBJ1-4; D possibly corresponds to TRBD1 (6 bases). V lost 2 bases to trimming and J lost 10 bases, with 17 bases between them. The length of the CDR3 is 15 residues. CDR1 is SGHVS, CDR2 FQNEAQ, per germline. CDR3 amino acids: CASSLRGGAGIKLFF. CDR3 in DNA: TGTGCCAGCAGCTTACGGGGGGGGGCCGGAATAAAACTGTTTTTT.